This T cell receptor (beta chain) was captured by sequencing in a study of OX40 agonist ivuxolimab in advanced cancers. Turning to the study itself: Patients receiving dose escalation had hepatocellular carcinoma, melanoma, renal cell or head and neck cancer.

General study findings and limits: There were also nonresponders showing low normalized T-cell clonal expansion.

V was pared by 1 base and J by 2 bases, with 6 bases between. This CDR3 region has 14 residues. Germline V gives CDR1 SGHTA, CDR2 FQGNSA. Profiled with immunoSEQ multiplex PCR; TCRdb holds only in-frame clones, not every one. Here the sample spans more than 45,000 clones, 83% being singletons. About this clone itself: What it binds is unknown.

The rearrangement joins TRBV7-2 to TRBJ1-5; D not resolved. The TCR was taken from an adult with an advanced solid tumor such as melanoma, head and neck, liver or kidney cancer. The input for sequencing was CD4+ or CD8+ T cells sorted from blood, taken in a trial of the OX40 agonist ivuxolimab. The CDR3 loop is CASSLVNGNQPQHF. The DNA for the CDR3 is TGTGCCAGCAGCTTAGTTAACGGCAATCAGCCCCAGCATTTT.